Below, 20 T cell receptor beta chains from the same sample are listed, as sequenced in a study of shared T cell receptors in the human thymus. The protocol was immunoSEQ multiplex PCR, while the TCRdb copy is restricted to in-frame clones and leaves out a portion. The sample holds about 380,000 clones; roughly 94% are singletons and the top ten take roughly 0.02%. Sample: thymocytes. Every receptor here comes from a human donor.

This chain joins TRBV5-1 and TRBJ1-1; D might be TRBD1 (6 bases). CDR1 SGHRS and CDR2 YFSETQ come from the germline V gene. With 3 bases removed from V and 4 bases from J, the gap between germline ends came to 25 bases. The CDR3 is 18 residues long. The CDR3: CASSSLANREEAFTEAFF. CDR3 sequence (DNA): TGCGCCAGCAGCTCACTAGCTAACAGGGAGGAGGCGTTCACTGAAGCTTTCTTT.

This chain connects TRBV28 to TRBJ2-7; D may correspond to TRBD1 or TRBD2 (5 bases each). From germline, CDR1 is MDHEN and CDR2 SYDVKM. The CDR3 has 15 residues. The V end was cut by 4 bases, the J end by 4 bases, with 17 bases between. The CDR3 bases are TGTGCCAGCAGTTCGCCCTGGGACCCAGGGTACGAGCAGTACTTC. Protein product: CASSSPWDPGYEQYF.

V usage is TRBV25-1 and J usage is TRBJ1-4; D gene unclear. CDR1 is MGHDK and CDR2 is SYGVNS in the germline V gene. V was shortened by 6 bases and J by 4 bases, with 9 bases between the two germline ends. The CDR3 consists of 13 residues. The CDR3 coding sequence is TGTGCCAGCAGGTCCGACGGTAATGAAAAACTGTTTTTT. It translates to CASRSDGNEKLFF.

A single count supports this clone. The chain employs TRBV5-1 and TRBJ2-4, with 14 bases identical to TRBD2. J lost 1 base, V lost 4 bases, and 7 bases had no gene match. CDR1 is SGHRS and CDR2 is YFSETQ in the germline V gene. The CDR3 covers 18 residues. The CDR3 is CASSGGTSGSWAKNIQYF. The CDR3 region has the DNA TGCGCCAGCAGCGGGGGGACTAGCGGGAGCTGGGCCAAAAACATTCAGTACTTC.

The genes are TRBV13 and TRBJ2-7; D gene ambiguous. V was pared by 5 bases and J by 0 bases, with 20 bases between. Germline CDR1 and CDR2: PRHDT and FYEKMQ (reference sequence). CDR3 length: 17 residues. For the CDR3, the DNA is TGTGCCAGCAGCCTGGTATGGAAGTCTGAAAGCTCCTACGAGCAGTACTTC. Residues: CASSLVWKSESSYEQYF.

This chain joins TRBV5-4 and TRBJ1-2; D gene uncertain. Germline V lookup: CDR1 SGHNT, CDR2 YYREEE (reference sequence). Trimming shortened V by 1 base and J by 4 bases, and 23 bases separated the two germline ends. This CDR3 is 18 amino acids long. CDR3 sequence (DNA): TGTGCCAGCAGCTTGTTGCCGGACCCCAGTGTGAAATCCTATGGCTACACCTTC. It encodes CASSLLPDPSVKSYGYTF.

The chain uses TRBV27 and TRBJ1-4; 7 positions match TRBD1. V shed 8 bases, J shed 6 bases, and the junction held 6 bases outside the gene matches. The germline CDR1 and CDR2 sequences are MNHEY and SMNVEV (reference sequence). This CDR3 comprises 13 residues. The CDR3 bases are TGTGCCAGCGGATTGACAGGGTATGAAAAACTGTTTTTT. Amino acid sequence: CASGLTGYEKLFF.

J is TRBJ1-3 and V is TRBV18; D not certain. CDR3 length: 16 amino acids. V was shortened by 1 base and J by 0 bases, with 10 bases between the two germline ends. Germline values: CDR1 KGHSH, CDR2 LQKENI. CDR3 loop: CASSPRDTSSGNTIYF. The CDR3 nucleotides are TGTGCCAGCTCACCACGAGACACGAGCTCTGGAAACACCATATATTTT.

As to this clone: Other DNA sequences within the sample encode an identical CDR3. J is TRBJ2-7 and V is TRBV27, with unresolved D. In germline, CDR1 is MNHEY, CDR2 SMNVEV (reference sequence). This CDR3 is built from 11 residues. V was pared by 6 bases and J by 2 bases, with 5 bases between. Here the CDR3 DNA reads TGTGCCAGCAGCTCCACCTACGAGCAGTACTTC. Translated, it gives CASSSTYEQYF.

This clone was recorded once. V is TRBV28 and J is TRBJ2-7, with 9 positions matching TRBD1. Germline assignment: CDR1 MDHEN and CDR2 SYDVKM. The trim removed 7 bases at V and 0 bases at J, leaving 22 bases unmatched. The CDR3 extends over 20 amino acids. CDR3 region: CASNGQGMGLARPFSYEQYF. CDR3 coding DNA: TGTGCCAGCAATGGACAGGGGATGGGTCTGGCTCGACCCTTCTCCTACGAGCAGTACTTC.

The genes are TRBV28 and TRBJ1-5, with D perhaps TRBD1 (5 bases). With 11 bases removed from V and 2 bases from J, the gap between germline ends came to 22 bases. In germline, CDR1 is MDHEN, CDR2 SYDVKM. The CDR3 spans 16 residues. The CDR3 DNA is TGTGCCTCCGCTCACCTGACAGCTCGTGGCAATCAGCCCCAGCATTTT. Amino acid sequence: CASAHLTARGNQPQHF.

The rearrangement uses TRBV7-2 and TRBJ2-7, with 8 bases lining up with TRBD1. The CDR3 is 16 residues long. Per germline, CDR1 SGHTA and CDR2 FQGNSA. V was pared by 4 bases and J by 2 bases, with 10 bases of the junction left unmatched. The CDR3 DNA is TGTGCCAGCAGCTCCCCTGAAGGGACAGGACCCTACGAGCAGTACTTC. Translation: CASSSPEGTGPYEQYF.

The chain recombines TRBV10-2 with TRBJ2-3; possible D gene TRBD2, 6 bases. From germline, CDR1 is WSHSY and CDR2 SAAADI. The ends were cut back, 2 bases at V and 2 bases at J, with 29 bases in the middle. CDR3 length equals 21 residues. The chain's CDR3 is CASSEPLPLPTSGKNTDTQYF. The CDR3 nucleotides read TGCGCCAGCAGTGAGCCCCTACCGCTACCGACTAGTGGGAAAAACACAGATACGCAGTATTTT.

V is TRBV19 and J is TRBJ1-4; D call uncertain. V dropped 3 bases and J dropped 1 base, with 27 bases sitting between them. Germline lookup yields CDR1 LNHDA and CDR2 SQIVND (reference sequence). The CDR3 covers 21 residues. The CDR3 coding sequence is TGTGCCAGTAGTATGAGGGTCGGAGGGAATTTTAGGGTTAGAACTAATGAAAAACTGTTTTTT. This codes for CASSMRVGGNFRVRTNEKLFF.

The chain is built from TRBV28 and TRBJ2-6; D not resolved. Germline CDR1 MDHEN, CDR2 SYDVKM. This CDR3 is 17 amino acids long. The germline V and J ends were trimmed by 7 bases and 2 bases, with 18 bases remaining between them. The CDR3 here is CASTHPTQVTGANVLTF. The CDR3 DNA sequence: TGTGCCAGCACCCACCCCACACAAGTCACTGGGGCCAACGTCCTGACTTTC.

In nucleotides, the CDR3 is TGTGCCAGCAGCTTTATCCTAGAGAGGAACACCGGGGAGCTGTTTTTT. This sequence encodes CASSFILERNTGELFF. V is TRBV5-6 and J is TRBJ2-2; no clear D. The CDR3 runs to 16 residues. V was pared by 2 bases and J by 1 base, with 12 bases between. From germline, CDR1 is SGHDT and CDR2 YYEEEE.

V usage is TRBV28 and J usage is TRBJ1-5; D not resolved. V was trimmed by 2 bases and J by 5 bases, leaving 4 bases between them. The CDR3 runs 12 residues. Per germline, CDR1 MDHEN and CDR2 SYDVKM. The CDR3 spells CASSLIYQPQHF. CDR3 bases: TGTGCCAGCAGTTTAATCTATCAGCCCCAGCATTTT.

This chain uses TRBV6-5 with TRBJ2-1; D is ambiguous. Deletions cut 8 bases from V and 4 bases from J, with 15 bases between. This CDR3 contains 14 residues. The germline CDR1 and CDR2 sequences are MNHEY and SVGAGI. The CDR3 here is CASSLRCSYNEQFF. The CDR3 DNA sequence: TGTGCCAGCTCCCTAAGGTGCTCTTACAATGAGCAGTTCTTC.

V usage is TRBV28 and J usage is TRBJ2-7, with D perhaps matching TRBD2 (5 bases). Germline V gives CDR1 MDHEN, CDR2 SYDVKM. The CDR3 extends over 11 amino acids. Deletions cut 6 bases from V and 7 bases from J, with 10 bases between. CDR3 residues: CASSPEGEQYF. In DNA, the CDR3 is TGTGCCAGCAGCCCTGAGGGAGAGCAGTACTTC.

CDR3 residues: CASSQVRGAGGPYTQYF. The CDR3 region has the DNA TGCGCCAGCAGCCAAGTAAGAGGAGCGGGAGGGCCATATACGCAGTATTTT. The chain is built from TRBV4-1 and TRBJ2-3, with 10 nucleotides matching TRBD2. The length of the CDR3 is 17 residues. Germline CDR1 MGHRA, CDR2 YSYEKL. Trimming removed 1 base from V and 7 bases from J; junction bases left unmatched: 11.